This T cell receptor (beta chain) was profiled in a study of regulatory T cells in long-lasting Graves disease. This clonotype was found many times. The TCR beta library used iRepertoire HTBI primers with Arm-PCR amplification of CDR3. TCRdb recomputed calls from the multiplex PCR reads with MiXCR, one row per CDR3 protein. The table lists just over 600,000 distinct CDR3 sequences, less than 20% of them singletons, with approximately 20% in the top ten. Time point indicated: newly diagnosed GD, antithyroid drugs for less than 3 months. RNA extracted from PBMCs served as the sequencing template. The same data also contributed to another study, on T cells in Graves' hyperthyroidism and ophthalmopathy. As that study records: Researchers ran a first-round RT-PCR on the TCR CDR3 using the HTBI primer set. A median approximately 6.8 months before onset, the model predicted ophthalmopathy.

This specimen consisted of peripheral blood mononuclear cells (PBMCs), obtained at new diagnosis, from a patient treated with antithyroid drugs. This clonotype was sampled from a woman in her thirties with Graves disease.

This CDR3 reads CASSIPRYRADDTEAFF. The CDR3 DNA follows: TGTGCCAGTAGTATTCCCCGGTATCGGGCGGATGATACTGAAGCTTTCTTT. The chain carries TRBV19 and TRBJ1-1, with D hard to call. Trimming cost V 3 bases and J 5 bases, with 22 bases left between them. This CDR3 is built from 17 residues. Germline assignment: CDR1 LNHDA and CDR2 SQIVND (reference sequence).